What follows are 32 T cell receptor beta chains derived from one specimen sequenced in a study of cytomegalovirus exposure and HLA in healthy donors. The PCR employed 60 Vbeta primers together with 13 Jbeta primers. Using immunoSEQ multiplex PCR, the repertoire was profiled, and TCRdb retains in-frame clones only, with some absent. This table holds 100,000 to 150,000 clones, roughly 78% found once. The source material was PBMCs. The receptors originated from a middle-aged man in good health and CMV-seronegative.

This chain uses TRBV2 with TRBJ2-5; unclear D gene. The CDR3 length is 13 residues. Germline CDR1 and CDR2: SNHLY and FYNNEI. Deletions cut 6 bases from V and 7 bases from J, with 15 bases between. CDR3 in DNA: TGTGCCAGCAGGGCCTATAGTGGCGGGACCCAGTACTTC. Protein: CASRAYSGGTQYF.

Of note for this clone: One junction end does not reproduce the germline sequence, and a read error may be involved. V usage is TRBV2 and J usage is TRBJ2-1; 10 nucleotides agree with TRBD2. CDR1 and CDR2 from the germline V gene are SNHLY and FYNNEI. The CDR3 contains 15 residues. CDR3 in amino acids: CASSEAMASGSGTVF. CDR3 nucleotides: TGTGCCAGCAGTGAAGCTATGGCTAGCGGGAGTGGGACAGTCTTC. Full variable domain (missing parts from reference TRBV2 and TRBJ2-1): EPEVTQTPSHQVTQMGQEVILRCVPISNHLYFYWYRQILGQKVEFLVSFYNNEISEKSEIFDDQFSVERPDGSNFTLKIRSTKLEDSAMYFCASSEAMASGSGTVFGPGTRLTVL.

The rearrangement joins TRBV6-5 to TRBJ1-2; unclear D gene. Germline values: CDR1 MNHEY, CDR2 SVGAGI. Trimming left V 2 bases short and J 7 bases short, with 11 bases between. The CDR3 loop spans 13 amino acids. The CDR3 loop reads CASSYGEAGGYTF. The CDR3 coding sequence is TGTGCCAGCAGTTACGGGGAGGCGGGTGGCTACACCTTC.

This clone was recorded a few times. The genes are TRBV7-9 and TRBJ2-1; 9 bases are a match to TRBD1. The V gene's germline CDR1 is SEHNR and CDR2 FQNEAQ (reference sequence). The CDR3 runs to 16 residues. The ends lost 4 bases at V and 9 bases at J; junction bases unmatched: 13. CDR3 loop: CASSSTRTTGGGEQFF. The CDR3 DNA is TGTGCCAGCAGCTCAACACGCACAACAGGGGGCGGTGAGCAGTTCTTC.

This clone came up once. This chain links TRBV7-9 with TRBJ2-1; no clear D. V lost 3 bases to trimming and J lost 7 bases, with 7 bases between them. CDR1 SEHNR and CDR2 FQNEAQ come from the germline V gene (reference sequence). The CDR3 extends over 12 amino acids. CDR3 amino acids: CASSFSVNEQFF. Here the CDR3 DNA reads TGTGCCAGCAGCTTCTCGGTGAATGAGCAGTTCTTC. The full variable domain, in which reference TRBV7-9 and TRBJ2-1 provide the parts outside the CDR3, is DTGVSQNPRHKITKRGQNVTFRCDPISEHNRLYWYRQTLGQGPEFLTYFQNEAQLEKSRLLSDRFSAERPKGSFSTLEIQRTEQGDSAMYLCASSFSVNEQFFGPGTRLTVL.

The gene calls are TRBV11-2 and TRBJ2-1, with TRBD2 matching 11 bases. J was trimmed by 3 bases and V by 4 bases; bases with no gene match: 2. The CDR3 consists of 15 residues. In germline, CDR1 is SGHAT, CDR2 FQNNGV. For the CDR3, the DNA is TGTGCCAGCAGCTCCGGGACTAGCGGCTACAATGAGCAGTTCTTC. This gives the protein CASSSGTSGYNEQFF.

J is TRBJ2-7 and V is TRBV19; D is possibly TRBD2 (5 bases). There are 14 residues in the CDR3. V lost 2 bases to trimming and J lost 4 bases, with 12 bases between them. CDR1 is LNHDA and CDR2 is SQIVND in the germline V gene (reference sequence). The CDR3 spells CASSIRGPFYEQYF. CDR3 sequence (DNA): TGTGCCAGTAGTATACGCGGGCCCTTTTACGAGCAGTACTTC.

The V gene is TRBV30, the J gene TRBJ1-5, with 11 bases identical to TRBD1. The CDR3 totals 17 residues. Trimming took 2 bases from V and 5 from J; bases not matched to a gene: 11. The germline V gene has CDR1 GTSNPN and CDR2 SVGIG (reference sequence). The CDR3 region is CAWSPPGQGVPHQPQHF. As DNA, the CDR3 is TGTGCCTGGAGTCCTCCGGGACAGGGGGTCCCACATCAGCCCCAGCATTTT.

J is TRBJ1-2 and V is TRBV6-5, with 9 bases aligning to TRBD1. The CDR3 runs 14 residues. Germline V gene sequence: CDR1 MNHEY, CDR2 SVGAGI. J was trimmed by 4 bases and V by 5 bases; bases with no gene match: 5. The CDR3 protein is CASSIRDRAYGYTF. The CDR3 coding sequence is TGTGCCAGCAGTATCCGGGACAGGGCCTATGGCTACACCTTC.

The chain links TRBV6-5 to TRBJ1-4; weak D call: TRBD1 (6 bases). V was shortened by 6 bases and J by 5 bases, with 16 bases between the two germline ends. CDR3 length equals 15 residues. Germline CDR1 is MNHEY and CDR2 is SVGAGI. The CDR3 DNA follows: TGTGCCAGCAGCTTCCAGGGGCGCGGGAATGAAAAACTGTTTTTT. Translation: CASSFQGRGNEKLFF.

Turning to this clone: It is likely a read error, because the conserved phenylalanine at the end of the CDR3 is missing. The chain joins TRBV2 to TRBJ1-5; 7 nucleotides line up with TRBD1. The germline CDR1 and CDR2 sequences are SNHLY and FYNNEI. The V and J ends lost 6 bases and 0 bases, in that order; junction bases with no gene match: 2. The CDR3 is 14 amino acids. CDR3 sequence: CASRGTASNQPQHV. The CDR3, as DNA: TGTGCCAGCAGAGGGACAGCTAGCAATCAGCCCCAGCATGTT.

This chain links TRBV15 with TRBJ2-5, with D possibly being TRBD2 (5 bases). The V gene lost 1 base and the J gene lost 5 bases, with 5 bases spanning the gap. CDR3 length: 12 residues. Germline V CDR1 and CDR2: LNHNV, YYDKDF (reference sequence). CDR3 nucleotides: TGTGCCACCAGCAGAGGGACTGAGACCCAGTACTTC. Amino acid sequence: CATSRGTETQYF.

The chain combines TRBV10-1 with TRBJ2-7; maybe TRBD2 (5 bases). The V gene's germline CDR1 is WNHNN and CDR2 SYGVQD (reference sequence). Between the trimmed V and J ends, which lost 2 bases and 6 bases, there was a span of 11 bases. The CDR3 runs 13 residues. CDR3 loop: CASSEISSGEQYF. CDR3 DNA: TGCGCCAGCAGTGAGATATCGAGCGGCGAGCAGTACTTC.

The chain couples TRBV28 to TRBJ2-7; a weak D match, TRBD1 (6 bases). This CDR3 spans 13 amino acids. V lost 7 bases and J 4 bases, leaving 14 bases between the germline ends. Germline values: CDR1 MDHEN, CDR2 SYDVKM. The CDR3: CASTLGRGYEQYF. The DNA of the CDR3 is TGTGCCAGCACCCTCGGAAGGGGGTACGAGCAGTACTTC.

CDR3 nucleotides: TGTGCCAGCAGCCTCCCGGCGGGGGAGGGTGAGACCCAGTACTTC. This codes for CASSLPAGEGETQYF. The chain has TRBV7-9 and TRBJ2-5; 7 bases line up with TRBD2. This CDR3 has 15 amino acids. The trim removed 5 bases at V and 5 bases at J, leaving 11 bases unmatched. Per the germline V gene, CDR1 is SEHNR and CDR2 is FQNEAQ (reference sequence).

The gene calls are TRBV6-1 and TRBJ1-4, with D perhaps matching TRBD1 (5 bases). V was shortened by 2 bases and J by 7 bases, with 11 bases between the two germline ends. Looked up from germline, CDR1 is MNHNS and CDR2 is SASEGT. The CDR3 loop spans 14 amino acids. As DNA, the CDR3 is TGTGCCAGCAGTGAAAGGGCAGGGCCTGAAAAACTGTTTTTT. Its translation is CASSERAGPEKLFF.

The table lists this clone with a few counts. This chain links TRBV10-2 with TRBJ1-5; D is perhaps TRBD1 (5 bases). With 2 bases removed from V and 5 bases from J, the gap between germline ends came to 10 bases. CDR3 length: 14 residues. The germline gives CDR1 WSHSY, CDR2 SAAADI. The CDR3 DNA is TGCGCCAGCAGTGAGCAAGGGGCTGATCAGCCCCAGCATTTT. This gives the protein CASSEQGADQPQHF.

J is TRBJ2-3 and V is TRBV7-8; D is undetermined. V was cut by 5 bases and J by 2 bases, with 11 bases left in between. In germline, CDR1 is SGHVS, CDR2 FQNEAQ. This CDR3 region has 14 residues. The CDR3 loop reads CASSAPGNTDTQYF. The CDR3 coding sequence is TGTGCCAGCAGCGCCCCGGGTAACACAGATACGCAGTATTTT.

The gene calls are TRBV6-4 and TRBJ2-2, with a possible D match to TRBD2 (6 bases). V lost 2 bases and J lost 4, with 14 bases in between. Germline V gene sequence: CDR1 MRHNA, CDR2 SNTAGT. CDR3 size: 16 residues. CDR3 loop: CASSDLGGDLTGELFF. The CDR3 DNA sequence: TGTGCCAGCAGTGACCTCGGAGGGGACCTCACCGGGGAGCTGTTTTTT.

CDR3 loop: CASSLTGQGFMNTEAFF. CDR3 DNA: TGTGCCAGCAGCCTTACGGGACAGGGGTTTATGAACACTGAAGCTTTCTTT. The chain uses TRBV2 and TRBJ1-1; 10 nucleotides match TRBD1. CDR1 and CDR2 (germline): SNHLY, FYNNEI. The junction had 10 bases not matched to a gene; V was cut back by 6 bases and J by 0 bases. The CDR3 is made up of 17 amino acids.

J is TRBJ1-2 and V is TRBV30, with 9 bases aligning to TRBD1. The germline CDR1 and CDR2 sequences are GTSNPN and SVGIG (reference sequence). J gave up 6 bases and V 2 bases, and 4 bases lay outside the gene matches. The CDR3 is made up of 13 amino acids. The CDR3 sequence is CAWSSTGGDGYTF. CDR3 bases: TGTGCCTGGAGTTCGACAGGGGGTGATGGCTACACCTTC.

This clone has a single count. The V call is TRBV6-6, the J call TRBJ2-7; no reliable D call. V was clipped by 4 bases and J by 0 bases, with 4 bases between them. The V gene's germline CDR1 is MNHNY and CDR2 SVGAGI (reference sequence). This CDR3 contains 12 residues. The CDR3 bases are TGTGCCAGCAGTTCGAGCTCCTACGAGCAGTACTTC. Translation gives CASSSSSYEQYF.

The CDR3 sequence is CASSPQSGGLETQYF. DNA for the CDR3: TGTGCCAGCTCACCACAGAGTGGGGGCCTTGAGACCCAGTACTTC. V gene TRBV18 combines with J gene TRBJ2-5, with D perhaps TRBD1 (6 bases). This CDR3 comprises 15 residues. Trimming took 1 base from V and 5 from J, leaving 14 bases between them. The germline V gene has CDR1 KGHSH and CDR2 LQKENI.

Details on this clone: One end of the junction varies from germline; a read error may be responsible. This same CDR3 is encoded by further DNA sequences in the sample. V usage is TRBV28 and J usage is TRBJ1-5; tentative D call: TRBD1 (5 bases). In germline, CDR1 is MDHEN, CDR2 SYDVKM. This CDR3 spans 14 amino acids. CDR3 sequence reads: CASSLARDSSTQHF. Written as DNA, the CDR3 is TGTGCTAGCAGTTTAGCACGAGACAGTTCAACCCAGCATTTT.

The genes are TRBV5-1 and TRBJ2-1; TRBD2 matches 7 bases. CDR3 size: 15 residues. Looked up from germline, CDR1 is SGHRS and CDR2 is YFSETQ. With V trimmed by 4 bases and J by 4 bases, 8 bases remained unmatched. This CDR3 reads CASSPEPGLYNEQFF. As DNA, the CDR3 is TGCGCCAGCAGCCCCGAACCGGGACTATACAATGAGCAGTTCTTC.

V and J are TRBV7-9 and TRBJ2-5; weak D call: TRBD2 (5 bases). Germline V gene lookup returns CDR1 SEHNR and CDR2 FQNEAQ (reference sequence). This CDR3 is 11 amino acids long. The ends were cut back, 5 bases at V and 5 bases at J, with 6 bases in the middle. The CDR3 loop reads CASSPGETQYF. The CDR3 region has the DNA TGTGCCAGCAGCCCGGGGGAGACCCAGTACTTC.

This chain joins TRBV6-5 and TRBJ2-7; 11 positions agree with TRBD1. CDR1 is MNHEY and CDR2 is SVGAGI in the germline V gene. The ends lost 2 bases at V and 4 bases at J; junction bases unmatched: 4. The CDR3 extends over 15 amino acids. The CDR3 nucleotides are TGTGCCAGCAGTTACACCGGGACAGGGGGTTACGAGCAGTACTTC. Its translation is CASSYTGTGGYEQYF.

The V call is TRBV5-1, the J call TRBJ2-2; 7 positions match TRBD2. Losses at the gene ends were 6 bases for V and 2 bases for J; bases not matched to a gene: 7. CDR1 is SGHRS and CDR2 is YFSETQ in the germline V gene. The CDR3 is made up of 15 amino acids. Written as DNA, the CDR3 is TGCGCCAGCAACCGACGGGACTACAACACCGGGGAGCTGTTTTTT. As protein: CASNRRDYNTGELFF.

This clone was picked up a small number of times. V usage is TRBV7-7 and J usage is TRBJ2-5; 7 bases map to TRBD1. CDR1 and CDR2 (germline): SSHAT, FNYEAQ (reference sequence). There are 15 residues in the CDR3. Trimming at V came to 5 bases and at J to 3 bases, leaving 9 bases not matched to a gene. The CDR3 loop reads CASSKAGTVKETQYF. The CDR3 DNA follows: TGTGCCAGCAGCAAGGCCGGGACAGTTAAAGAGACCCAGTACTTC.

This chain links TRBV9 with TRBJ2-5; D might be TRBD2 (6 bases). Germline CDR1 and CDR2: SGDLS and YYNGEE. Trimming cost V 1 base and J 4 bases, with 14 bases left between them. This CDR3 has 15 residues. The CDR3 DNA follows: TGTGCCAGCAGCGTAAGTCTGGGACTCCGAGAGACCCAGTACTTC. Translation gives CASSVSLGLRETQYF.

The V call is TRBV2, the J call TRBJ1-5; D may be TRBD1 (5 bases). The V gene lost 4 bases and the J gene lost 1 base, with 11 bases spanning the gap. The CDR3 has 15 amino acids. The germline gives CDR1 SNHLY, CDR2 FYNNEI. The CDR3 sequence: CASSGGGGSNQPQHF. CDR3 DNA sequence: TGTGCCAGCAGTGGGGGGGGAGGGAGCAATCAGCCCCAGCATTTT.

This chain connects TRBV30 to TRBJ1-5; no reliable D call. V lost 2 bases to trimming and J lost 7 bases, with 21 bases between them. This CDR3 has 16 amino acids. Germline V gene lookup returns CDR1 GTSNPN and CDR2 SVGIG (reference sequence). CDR3 region: CAWSMGLGGRRQPQHF. In DNA form, the CDR3 reads TGTGCCTGGAGTATGGGCCTGGGAGGGAGGAGGCAGCCCCAGCATTTT.